A selection of T cell receptor beta chains follows, all from one sample in a study of PD-L1 blockade in urothelial cancer. The repertoire was sequenced with immunoSEQ multiplex PCR; TCRdb's copy has only in-frame clones and lacks some. The profile shows 90,000 to 130,000 clones, less than 95% of them singletons. Material: PBMCs, obtained around atezolizumab (anti-PD-L1) treatment. The receptors come from a man aged 55 to 69 with urothelial cancer. Both conserved end residues are part of each CDR3. D genes are given only for firm matches. Clone size is shown for a subset of rows, as once, few, many or a class of expanded clone.

D,J,size,V,DNA,CDR3
TRBD1,TRBJ1-2,.,TRBV11-3,TGTGCCAGCAGCTCAAAGACAGGGGGCCATGGCTACACCTTC,CASSSKTGGHGYTF
.,TRBJ2-3,.,TRBV7-2,TGTGCCAGCAGCTTAGCTAGCGGCAGCACAGATACGCAGTATTTT,CASSLASGSTDTQYF
TRBD2,TRBJ2-3,.,TRBV30,TGTGCCTCAACCAAAATAGCGGGAGGGGTCACAGATACGCAGTATTTT,CASTKIAGGVTDTQYF
TRBD1,TRBJ2-1,.,TRBV7-2,TGTGCCAGCAGCTTCGGACAGGGCGGCAATGAGCAGTTCTTC,CASSFGQGGNEQFF
.,TRBJ1-3,once,TRBV4-3,TGCGCCAGCAGCCAAGACAGGGCCTCTGGAAACACCATATATTTT,CASSQDRASGNTIYF
TRBD2,TRBJ2-5,.,TRBV7-2,TGTGCCAGCAGCCTAGGACTAGCTCGAGAGACCCAGTACTTC,CASSLGLARETQYF
.,TRBJ2-3,.,TRBV5-1,TGCGCCAGCAGCTTGGCGCCGGCGGGACGGGGCACAGATACGCAGTATTTT,CASSLAPAGRGTDTQYF
.,TRBJ2-2,.,TRBV4-3,TGCGCCAGCAGCCAAGACGGGTATACCGGGGAGCTGTTTTTT,CASSQDGYTGELFF
TRBD1,TRBJ1-4,few,TRBV7-9,TGTGCCAGCAGCTTAGCGCTAACTACTTACAGGGGAGCTAATGAAAAACTGTTTTTT,CASSLALTTYRGANEKLFF
.,TRBJ2-3,.,TRBV13,TGTGCCAGCAGCTTCCGCGGGAACACAGATACGCAGTATTTT,CASSFRGNTDTQYF
.,TRBJ1-1,.,TRBV4-1,TGCGCCAGCAGCCCCCAGGGGATTGACGCTGAAGCTTTCTTT,CASSPQGIDAEAFF
.,TRBJ2-7,.,TRBV28,TGTGCCAGCCCTCAGGGAGGAGAGCAGTACTTC,CASPQGGEQYF
.,TRBJ2-7,.,TRBV11-2,TGTGCCAGCAGTACCAAACAGGGATCTTATTACGAGCAGTACTTC,CASSTKQGSYYEQYF
TRBD1,TRBJ1-1,.,TRBV10-3,TGTGCCATCAAGCAGGGGGCGGACACTGAAGCTTTCTTT,CAIKQGADTEAFF
.,TRBJ2-7,once,TRBV5-4,TGTGCCAGCAGCCTACCGACAGGACCCTACGAGCAGTACTTC,CASSLPTGPYEQYF
.,TRBJ1-3,.,TRBV5-6,TGTGCCAGCAGCCCACTGCGGGGCAGCGGCGGAAACACCATATATTTT,CASSPLRGSGGNTIYF
TRBD2,TRBJ2-1,.,TRBV19,TGTGCCAGTAGTAATTTCGGCGGGGGGCCTTACAATGAGCAGTTCTTC,CASSNFGGGPYNEQFF
.,TRBJ2-1,.,TRBV18,TGTGCCAGCTCCCGGGAACGCACCTACAATGAGCAGTTCTTC,CASSRERTYNEQFF
.,TRBJ2-1,once,TRBV19,TGTGCCAGTAGGCCTGGGGGGGCGCGCAATGAGCAGTTCTTC,CASRPGGARNEQFF
.,TRBJ2-1,.,TRBV5-1,TGCGCCAGCAGCCTAAGACAAAACAATGAGCAGTTCTTC,CASSLRQNNEQFF
TRBD1,TRBJ2-5,.,TRBV6-5,TGTGCCAGCAGCCGAAACAGGGGAGAGACCCAGTACTTC,CASSRNRGETQYF
.,TRBJ2-3,.,TRBV27,TGTGCCAGCAGCATCCGGGGTTGGGATACGCAGTATTTT,CASSIRGWDTQYF
.,TRBJ1-2,.,TRBV7-8,TGTGCCAGCAGCTTAGCGCCAGGGTCTATCTATGGCTACACCTTC,CASSLAPGSIYGYTF
TRBD2,TRBJ2-1,once,TRBV28,TGTGCCAGCAGCCAAGGACTAGGGGAGTTCTTC,CASSQGLGEFF
TRBD1,TRBJ2-5,.,TRBV7-9,TGTGCCAGCAGTTGGGACAGGATAATGCAAGAGACCCAGTACTTC,CASSWDRIMQETQYF
.,TRBJ2-2,once,TRBV2,TGTGCCAGCAGGTCGCGGGGGAACACCGGGGAGCTGTTTTTT,CASRSRGNTGELFF
.,TRBJ1-5,few,TRBV4-1,TGCGCCAGCAGCCAAGAAGAACGGGTGGCTTATAGCAATCAGCCCCAGCATTTT,CASSQEERVAYSNQPQHF
.,TRBJ2-5,once,TRBV30,TGTGCCTGGACCCTAAGTAACCTCCAAGAGACCCAGTACTTC,CAWTLSNLQETQYF
TRBD1,TRBJ2-7,.,TRBV6-5,TGTGCCAGCAGTTACTCGACAGGGTTTATCCACGAGCAGTACTTC,CASSYSTGFIHEQYF